Following are 18 T cell receptor beta chains from one sample sequenced in a study of T cells in Graves' hyperthyroidism and ophthalmopathy. There were TCR beta CDR3 regions amplified from RNA transcripts. The study used the HTBI primer set for a first-round RT-PCR of the TCR CDR3. TCRdb called the multiplex PCR reads again in MiXCR, with one record for every CDR3 protein. This sample has over 650,000 distinct CDR3 sequences, with over 15% found just once. Sequencing was performed on blood. The receptor set was obtained from a man aged 18 to 29 with Graves' hyperthyroidism.

This clonotype was seen repeatedly, ten times or more. The genes are TRBV3-1 and TRBJ1-5, with TRBD1 matching over 7 bases. The CDR3 contains 14 residues. After removal of 1 base from V and 7 bases from J, the junction contained 4 bases not matched to a gene. Per germline, CDR1 LGHDT and CDR2 YNNKEL (reference sequence). The CDR3: CASSQGTGGQPQHF. For the CDR3, the DNA is TGTGCCAGCAGCCAAGGGACAGGAGGGCAGCCCCAGCATTTT.

The table lists this clonotype with a few counts. The gene calls are TRBV11-1 and TRBJ1-1; TRBD1 is a possible D gene (5 bases). Germline assignment: CDR1 SGHAT and CDR2 FQDESV (reference sequence). The CDR3 consists of 15 residues. V dropped 5 bases and J dropped 3 bases, with 16 bases sitting between them. The DNA of the CDR3 is TGTGCCAGCAGCCCGGGTGACAGACGAGACACTGAAGCTTTCTTT. This sequence encodes CASSPGDRRDTEAFF.

Points on this clonotype: The junction differs from germline at one of its ends, possibly a read error. CDR3 nucleotides: TGTGCCACCAGTGATTTTTCCCAGGGCCCAGAGGCCCAGTACTTC. Its protein is CATSDFSQGPEAQYF. V and J are TRBV24-1 and TRBJ2-5, with a tentative D call TRBD1 (5 bases). The CDR3 has 15 residues. CDR1 is KGHDR, CDR2 SFDVKD, per germline.

This clonotype was seen at least ten times. The chain links TRBV12-3 or TRBV12-4 to TRBJ2-1; weak D call: TRBD2 (5 bases). V gave up 6 bases and J gave up 4 bases, with 10 bases separating them. This CDR3 is built from 13 residues. The CDR3 loop is CASRSLGYNEQFF. The CDR3 DNA is TGTGCCAGCAGGTCACTAGGTTACAATGAGCAGTTCTTC.

This clonotype has ten or more counts. The chain combines TRBV28 with TRBJ2-3; the D call may be TRBD1 or TRBD2 (5 bases each). Germline lookup yields CDR1 MDHEN and CDR2 SYDVKM. V shed 3 bases and J shed 2 bases, with 24 bases lying between them. This CDR3 contains 19 residues. CDR3 in amino acids: CASSFEGRQFRTVTDTQYF. As DNA, the CDR3 is TGTGCCAGCAGTTTTGAGGGTCGACAGTTTCGCACGGTCACAGATACGCAGTATTTT.

In this sample, this clonotype turned up a few times. CDR3 sequence reads: CASSALADGSPLHF. The CDR3 coding sequence is TGTGCCAGCAGTGCCCTTGCCGACGGGTCACCCCTCCACTTT. The chain carries TRBV6-1 and TRBJ1-6; D is ambiguous. Between the trimmed V and J ends, which lost 4 bases and 10 bases, there was a span of 14 bases. Germline V gives CDR1 MNHNS, CDR2 SASEGT. CDR3 size: 14 residues.

This clonotype has a count of ten or more. The V gene is TRBV12-3 or TRBV12-4, the J gene TRBJ2-1; 11 bases map to TRBD2. Trimming cost V 5 bases and J 6 bases; bases outside gene matches: 12. This CDR3 is 17 amino acids long. As DNA, the CDR3 is TGTGCCAGCAGTCGAGGGACTAGCGGATGGGGGCTCAATGAGCAGTTCTTC. Its translation: CASSRGTSGWGLNEQFF.

The sample holds many counts of this clonotype. This rearrangement joins TRBV28 to TRBJ2-7; TRBD1 matches 8 bases. CDR1 is MDHEN and CDR2 is SYDVKM in the germline V gene. This CDR3 has 13 amino acids. The V segment lost 8 bases and the J segment 2 bases; nucleotides outside the gene matches: 5. The CDR3: CASGPTGAYEQYF. Here the CDR3 DNA reads TGTGCCAGCGGACCGACAGGGGCCTACGAGCAGTACTTC. The whole variable domain, filled in from reference TRBV28 and TRBJ2-7, reads DVKVTQSSRYLVKRTGEKVFLECVQDMDHENMFWYRQDPGLGLRLIYFSYDVKMKEKGDIPEGYSVSREKKERFSLILESASTNQTSMYLCASGPTGAYEQYFGPGTRLTVT.

This chain links TRBV27 with TRBJ2-7; 9 bases map to TRBD2. The V gene's germline CDR1 is MNHEY and CDR2 SMNVEV (reference sequence). CDR3 length: 15 amino acids. Trimming cost V 0 bases and J 2 bases; bases outside gene matches: 2. The CDR3 sequence is CASSLSLAGTYEQYF. CDR3 nucleotide sequence: TGTGCCAGCAGTTTATCCCTAGCGGGGACCTACGAGCAGTACTTC.

The gene calls are TRBV29-1 and TRBJ1-4, with D unclear. This CDR3 is built from 12 residues. The V end lost 6 bases, the J end lost 3 bases, and 8 bases lay between the germline ends. Germline loops: CDR1 SQVTM, CDR2 ANQGSEA. In nucleotides, the CDR3 is TGCAGCGTACAACAGTCTAATGAAAAACTGTTTTTT. Amino acid sequence: CSVQQSNEKLFF.

This clonotype was detected many times. The chain recombines TRBV11-2 with TRBJ2-7; no definite D call. The CDR3 runs to 13 residues. In germline, CDR1 is SGHAT, CDR2 FQNNGV. The ends were cut back, 2 bases at V and 12 bases at J, with 17 bases in the middle. CDR3 nucleotides: TGTGCCAGCAGCTTATTCGGAGCAGAAATACCGTACTTC. It encodes CASSLFGAEIPYF. Variable domain in full (rest from reference TRBV11-2 and TRBJ2-7): EAGVAQSPRYKIIEKRQSVAFWCNPISGHATLYWYQQILGQGPKLLIQFQNNGVVDDSQLPKDRFSAERLKGVDSTLKIQPAKLEDSAVYLCASSLFGAEIPYFGPGTRLTVT.

The chain carries TRBV28 and TRBJ2-7, with a tentative D call TRBD2 (5 bases). The CDR3 has 15 amino acids. Germline V CDR1 and CDR2: MDHEN, SYDVKM. The V end lost 2 bases, the J end lost 0 bases, and 11 bases lay between the germline ends. The CDR3 loop reads CASSLPADHSYEQYF. The CDR3 DNA reads as TGTGCCAGCAGTTTACCAGCGGACCACTCCTACGAGCAGTACTTC. Drawing the rest from reference TRBV28 and TRBJ2-7, the complete variable domain is DVKVTQSSRYLVKRTGEKVFLECVQDMDHENMFWYRQDPGLGLRLIYFSYDVKMKEKGDIPEGYSVSREKKERFSLILESASTNQTSMYLCASSLPADHSYEQYFGPGTRLTVT.

The chain is built from TRBV20-1 and TRBJ2-2; no firm D call. The CDR3 is 15 amino acids. CDR1 DFQATT and CDR2 SNEGSKA come from the germline V gene (reference sequence). Between the trimmed V and J ends, which lost 6 bases and 2 bases, there was a span of 16 bases. CDR3 residues: CSAPSPGSNTGELFF. The CDR3 coding sequence is TGCAGTGCACCCAGCCCAGGATCTAACACCGGGGAGCTGTTTTTT.

The J gene is TRBJ1-1, the V gene TRBV19; D remains unclear. This CDR3 is built from 12 residues. The germline gives CDR1 LNHDA, CDR2 SQIVND (reference sequence). V lost 7 bases and J lost 8, with 14 bases in between. For the CDR3, the DNA is TGTGCCAGTACACCCTCCGGTGGGGAAGCTTTCTTT. It encodes CASTPSGGEAFF.

At least ten counts were recorded for this clonotype. The V gene is TRBV3-1, the J gene TRBJ2-7; no definite D call. CDR3 length equals 16 residues. With 1 base removed from V and 0 bases from J, the gap between germline ends came to 13 bases. Germline CDR1 and CDR2: LGHDT and YNNKEL (reference sequence). The CDR3 DNA follows: TGTGCCAGCAGCCAAGGTTTTGGGAAGAGCTCCTACGAGCAGTACTTC. It specifies CASSQGFGKSSYEQYF.

This clonotype was counted many times. J is TRBJ2-5 and V is TRBV30, with D possibly being TRBD1 or TRBD2 (7 bases each). The CDR3 is made up of 15 amino acids. Trimming took off 2 bases at V and 3 bases at J, with 16 bases between the two ends. Germline CDR1 is GTSNPN and CDR2 is SVGIG (reference sequence). CDR3 in DNA: TGTGCCTGGAGTCAGGGGGGAGGGCAGGAAGAGACCCAGTACTTC. This translates into CAWSQGGGQEETQYF.

The genes are TRBV4-2 and TRBJ2-1, with D tentatively TRBD2 (6 bases). The germline V and J ends were trimmed by 2 bases and 2 bases, with 13 bases remaining between them. Per germline, CDR1 LGHNA and CDR2 YNFKEQ. The CDR3 contains 16 residues. As DNA, the CDR3 is TGTGCCAGCAGCCAAAGGGCGGGGTGGACCTACAATGAGCAGTTCTTC. This encodes CASSQRAGWTYNEQFF.

This clonotype was counted at least ten times. This rearrangement joins TRBV7-9 to TRBJ2-5; TRBD1 matches at 8 bases. The CDR3 spans 14 residues. The germline V gene has CDR1 SEHNR and CDR2 FQNEAQ (reference sequence). Trimming removed 5 bases from V and 5 bases from J; junction bases left unmatched: 7. DNA of the CDR3: TGTGCCAGCAGCCCGGACAGGGAGCGGGAGACCCAGTACTTC. Residues: CASSPDRERETQYF.